Listed below are T cell receptor beta chains from one sample, sequenced in a study of OX40 agonist ivuxolimab in advanced cancers. Using immunoSEQ multiplex PCR, the repertoire was profiled, and TCRdb retains in-frame clones only, with some absent. Of nearly 9,000 clones listed, about 85% are singletons. Sample: CD4+ or CD8+ T cells sorted from blood, taken in a trial of the OX40 agonist ivuxolimab. These receptors originate from an adult with an advanced solid tumor such as melanoma, head and neck, liver or kidney cancer. Both conserved end residues are trimmed from each CDR3.

ASSLSGNEQY	TRBV28	TRBJ2-7
ASSARGEAAKNIQY	TRBV7-2	TRBJ2-4
ASSLDLTGAIQETQY	TRBV11-2	TRBJ2-5
ASSAGLAGGTGELF	TRBV13	TRBJ2-2
ASSLAGGKSDTQY	TRBV6-6	TRBJ2-3
ASSSDRNNYGYT	TRBV28	TRBJ1-2
ASSSSGTVVYEQY	TRBV5-4	TRBJ2-7
ASSPGTPDTEAF	TRBV7-9	TRBJ1-1
AWSAGLGNQPQH	TRBV30	TRBJ1-5
ASSRFQGGETQY	TRBV7-8	TRBJ2-5
ASSLPVGEQY	TRBV7-9	TRBJ2-7
AWRDRVGRQMSNTQY	TRBV30	TRBJ2-3
ASRPTGALNTEAF	TRBV2	TRBJ1-1
ASILSGKSTDTQY	TRBV7-6	TRBJ2-3
ASSAEGGIQPQH	TRBV28	TRBJ1-5
ASSVIHGTEAF	TRBV9	TRBJ1-1
ASSLVGRGQNIQY	TRBV11-2	TRBJ2-4
ASSSMRGEAF	TRBV7-3	TRBJ1-1
ASSLRGESEKLF	TRBV13	TRBJ1-4
ASSLVMNTEAF	TRBV14	TRBJ1-1
ASSPSAGITYEQY	TRBV9	TRBJ2-7
ASSFRAGGFSSYNEQF	TRBV11-3	TRBJ2-1
ASSIREAATEKLF	TRBV28	TRBJ1-4
ASSLGMGTFAF	TRBV11-2	TRBJ2-1
ASSMADVETQY	TRBV19	TRBJ2-5
ASSITGGNQPQH	TRBV19	TRBJ1-5
ASGGGQGVFDTQY	TRBV12-5	TRBJ2-3
ASSYGDSTQY	TRBV6-6	TRBJ2-3
ASSRNEQF	TRBV28	TRBJ2-1
ASSPGVAGVEGTQY	TRBV28	TRBJ2-3
ASSLVQGGRGYGYT	TRBV5-6	TRBJ1-2
ASSISWRHTDTQY	TRBV19	TRBJ2-3
ASSIGVAGPYAQY	TRBV19	TRBJ2-7
ASSSVRGLLYEQY	TRBV13	TRBJ2-7
ASSLGTGGLEQF	TRBV27	TRBJ2-1
ASSIGQEPWDLGELF	TRBV19	TRBJ2-2
ASSIGTAYGYT	TRBV19	TRBJ1-2
ASSIVPASGGVEQF	TRBV19	TRBJ2-1
ASSIVAEVYEQY	TRBV19	TRBJ2-7
ASSQDKGAFGYT	TRBV5-4	TRBJ1-2
ASADRGPYEQY	TRBV28	TRBJ2-7
AWSLDGTYEQY	TRBV30	TRBJ2-7
ASSEFGRLNTEAF	TRBV25-1	TRBJ1-1
ASNELSQETQY	TRBV5-1	TRBJ2-5
ASSLDRGYEQY	TRBV5-1	TRBJ2-7
ASSQTAGLVSYNEQF	TRBV5-5	TRBJ2-1
ASSLDPGGETQY	TRBV11-2	TRBJ2-5
ASSLATRSNYGYT	TRBV5-6	TRBJ1-2
ASSQDIRQAHTGELF	TRBV4-3	TRBJ2-2
ASSELGLRDQPQH	TRBV2	TRBJ1-5
ASSQVGRTDTQY	TRBV4-1	TRBJ2-3
ASSLGHGSYEQY	TRBV27	TRBJ2-7
ASSGSISSRSSYEQY	TRBV7-9	TRBJ2-7
ASSLPRAGFSGNTIY	TRBV28	TRBJ1-3
ASSFMNYEQY	TRBV28	TRBJ2-7
ASFPRETTDTQY	TRBV6-5	TRBJ2-3
ASSQFRGGFDEQY	TRBV4-1	TRBJ2-7